The 23 T cell receptor beta chains presented below share a single source sample, sequenced in a study of OX40 agonist ivuxolimab in advanced cancers. Clones were sequenced by immunoSEQ multiplex PCR, and TCRdb holds only the in-frame ones, with some missing. The data hold some 19,000 clones, with around nine tenths observed a single time. The sequencing here drew on CD4+ or CD8+ T cells sorted from blood, taken in a trial of the OX40 agonist ivuxolimab. These receptors were taken from an adult with an advanced solid tumor such as melanoma, head and neck, liver or kidney cancer.

The chain uses TRBV27 and TRBJ2-7, with a weak D call TRBD2 (5 bases). Germline-derived CDR1 and CDR2 are MNHEY and SMNVEV (reference sequence). The ends were cut back, 6 bases at V and 6 bases at J, with 9 bases in the middle. The CDR3 contains 11 residues. CDR3 in amino acids: CASRKGVEQYF. The CDR3 DNA is TGTGCCAGCAGAAAGGGAGTCGAGCAGTACTTC.

The rearrangement links TRBV9 to TRBJ1-3; D gene uncertain. Germline assignment: CDR1 SGDLS and CDR2 YYNGEE. The CDR3 has 15 residues. The V gene lost 4 bases and the J gene lost 0 bases, with 11 bases spanning the gap. As DNA, the CDR3 is TGTGCCAGCAGCCCGAACGGACTCTCTGGAAACACCATATATTTT. This gives the protein CASSPNGLSGNTIYF.

CDR3 coding DNA: TGTGCCAGCAGGAGGACAGGGGACGAGCAGTACTTC. It specifies CASRRTGDEQYF. V gene TRBV7-9 combines with J gene TRBJ2-7; 9 bases align to TRBD1. The CDR3 length is 12 residues. The ends lost 6 bases at V and 5 bases at J; junction bases unmatched: 2. Looked up from germline, CDR1 is SEHNR and CDR2 is FQNEAQ (reference sequence).

This sequence joins TRBV7-9 and TRBJ2-7; 8 bases are a match to TRBD2. The length of the CDR3 is 15 residues. Germline V lookup: CDR1 SEHNR, CDR2 FQNEAQ (reference sequence). Trimming removed 1 base from V and 0 bases from J; junction bases left unmatched: 2. The CDR3 sequence is CASSLELADSYEQYF. The CDR3 nucleotides are TGTGCCAGCAGCTTAGAACTAGCGGACTCCTACGAGCAGTACTTC.

The J gene is TRBJ2-1, the V gene TRBV4-3, with D perhaps matching TRBD2 (6 bases). Germline V gene sequence: CDR1 LGHNA, CDR2 YSLEER. V gave up 0 bases and J gave up 9 bases, with 15 bases separating them. The CDR3 sequence is 15 residues long. Here the CDR3 reads CASSQDLREMVEQFF. CDR3 nucleotide sequence: TGCGCCAGCAGCCAAGATCTACGGGAGATGGTTGAGCAGTTCTTC.

The rearrangement uses TRBV11-3 and TRBJ2-2; 7 bases map to TRBD2. V trimming: 5 bases; J trimming: 0 bases; junction bases outside the gene matches: 3. Germline loops: CDR1 SGHNT, CDR2 YENEEA. The CDR3 loop spans 15 amino acids. CDR3 in amino acids: CASSRLAANTGELFF. The CDR3, as DNA: TGTGCCAGCAGCCGACTAGCCGCGAACACCGGGGAGCTGTTTTTT.

V usage is TRBV5-1 and J usage is TRBJ2-1; 10 nucleotides align to TRBD1. CDR1 is SGHRS, CDR2 YFSETQ, per germline. CDR3 size: 15 residues. J gave up 9 bases and V 2 bases, and 8 bases lay outside the gene matches. The CDR3 is CASSFTGTGVSEQFF. CDR3 in DNA: TGCGCCAGCAGCTTCACCGGGACAGGGGTGAGTGAGCAGTTCTTC.

The sample holds one count of this clone. The V call is TRBV5-6, the J call TRBJ2-1; 9 bases fit TRBD1. The junction had 9 bases not matched to a gene; V was cut back by 8 bases and J by 9 bases. This CDR3 spans 13 amino acids. Germline CDR1 SGHDT, CDR2 YYEEEE. The CDR3 here is CASTGQGSGEQFF. CDR3 in DNA: TGTGCCAGTACCGGACAGGGGTCGGGTGAGCAGTTCTTC.

The chain employs TRBV9 and TRBJ2-2, with 9 positions matching TRBD1. The CDR3 loop spans 18 amino acids. Germline V gives CDR1 SGDLS, CDR2 YYNGEE. With 4 bases clipped from V and 2 bases from J, the junction kept 12 bases outside the gene matches. CDR3 loop: CASSYATGGIVNTGELFF. The CDR3 DNA sequence: TGTGCCAGCAGCTACGCGACAGGGGGTATTGTAAACACCGGGGAGCTGTTTTTT.

The genes are TRBV15 and TRBJ2-2; 8 bases are shared with TRBD1. The CDR3 is made up of 17 amino acids. Trimming removed 2 bases from V and 2 bases from J; junction bases left unmatched: 7. Germline CDR1 and CDR2: LNHNV and YYDKDF (reference sequence). CDR3 nucleotide sequence: TGTGCCACCAGCAGATCAGGGACAGGCCTCAACACCGGGGAGCTGTTTTTT. Amino acid sequence: CATSRSGTGLNTGELFF.

The CDR3 DNA sequence: TGCGCCAGCAGCTTGGGTGTGGAAAATCAGCCCCAGCATTTT. It codes for CASSLGVENQPQHF. V gene TRBV5-1 combines with J gene TRBJ1-5; no clear D. This CDR3 spans 14 amino acids. V was clipped by 0 bases and J by 4 bases, with 8 bases between them. From germline, CDR1 is SGHRS and CDR2 YFSETQ.

The rearrangement uses TRBV27 and TRBJ2-7, with D perhaps being TRBD1 or TRBD2 (6 bases each). Germline assignment: CDR1 MNHEY and CDR2 SMNVEV (reference sequence). This CDR3 region has 15 residues. Trimming removed 8 bases at V and 3 bases at J, with 20 bases between. The CDR3 coding sequence is TGTGCCAGCGGCTCCAGGGGACTCGCCGACTACGAGCAGTACTTC. Amino acid sequence: CASGSRGLADYEQYF.

This chain connects TRBV10-3 to TRBJ2-3; tentative D call: TRBD2 (5 bases). This CDR3 contains 12 residues. Germline CDR1 reads ENHRY; CDR2 reads SYGVKD. Trimming stripped 10 bases from V and 3 bases from J, with 11 bases between. CDR3 protein: CASYGGTDTQYF. The CDR3 bases are TGTGCCAGCTACGGAGGAACAGATACGCAGTATTTT.

A single count supports this clone. This chain joins TRBV27 and TRBJ1-5, with 10 bases matching TRBD1. Germline CDR1 reads MNHEY; CDR2 reads SMNVEV (reference sequence). V lost 4 bases and J lost 6; bases outside the gene matches: 3. This CDR3 region has 14 residues. The CDR3 is CASSSRQGAQPQHF. In DNA form, the CDR3 reads TGTGCCAGCAGTTCCCGACAGGGGGCTCAGCCCCAGCATTTT.

As regards this clone: An end of the junction does not agree with germline; a read error may underlie this. The gene calls are TRBV7-7 and TRBJ2-5, with D maybe TRBD2 (5 bases). Germline V gene lookup returns CDR1 SSHAT and CDR2 FNYEAQ (reference sequence). The CDR3 length is 15 residues. The CDR3 protein is CASSLSRGGSQTQYF. The DNA of the CDR3 is TGTGCTAGCAGCTTATCCCGTGGCGGGTCTCAGACCCAGTACTTC. The full variable domain, its missing parts supplied by reference TRBV7-7 and TRBJ2-5, is GAGVSQSPRYKVTKRGQDVTLRCDPISSHATLYWYQQALGQGPEFLTYFNYEAQPDKSGLPSDRFSAERPEGSISTLTIQRTEQRDSAMYRCASSLSRGGSQTQYFGPGTRLLVL.

The chain links TRBV9 to TRBJ2-5, with 9 bases aligning to TRBD1. The CDR3 loop spans 16 amino acids. The germline gives CDR1 SGDLS, CDR2 YYNGEE. V shed 0 bases and J 7 bases; nucleotides not matched to a gene: 10. The CDR3 protein is CASSVDDRGIVGTQYF. DNA of the CDR3: TGTGCCAGCAGCGTAGATGACAGGGGGATAGTAGGGACCCAGTACTTC.

The rearrangement uses TRBV6-4 and TRBJ2-4; D possibly corresponds to TRBD2 (5 bases). Trimming removed 4 bases at V and 3 bases at J, with 10 bases between. Germline V gene lookup returns CDR1 MRHNA and CDR2 SNTAGT. The CDR3 runs 14 residues. This chain's CDR3 is CASSVEEVKNIQYF. CDR3 sequence (DNA): TGTGCCAGCAGTGTCGAGGAGGTCAAAAACATTCAGTACTTC.

V gene TRBV9 combines with J gene TRBJ2-3; 7 bases align to TRBD1. The V gene end was trimmed by 4 bases and the J gene end by 3 bases; junction bases not matched to a gene: 11. CDR1 SGDLS and CDR2 YYNGEE come from the germline V gene. The length of the CDR3 is 16 residues. As DNA, the CDR3 is TGTGCCAGCAGCCCCGGACAGGTCGAAGTTACAGATACGCAGTATTTT. Protein: CASSPGQVEVTDTQYF.

The CDR3 bases are TGTGCCAGCAGCGCTCCGGGACCTCTGGGCTATGGCTACACCTTC. Amino acids: CASSAPGPLGYGYTF. The chain is built from TRBV7-9 and TRBJ1-2; D possibly corresponds to TRBD1 (5 bases). The CDR3 consists of 15 residues. V gave up 5 bases and J gave up 4 bases, with 17 bases separating them. The germline V gene has CDR1 SEHNR and CDR2 FQNEAQ (reference sequence).

This clone was recorded only once. This chain uses TRBV5-1 with TRBJ2-4, with TRBD2 matching over 9 bases. Germline trimming cut 2 bases from V and 6 bases from J; bases unmatched to any gene: 3. The germline V gene has CDR1 SGHRS and CDR2 YFSETQ. The CDR3 consists of 14 residues. Here the CDR3 reads CASSLGSGRNIQYF. The CDR3 nucleotides are TGCGCCAGCAGCTTAGGTAGCGGGAGAAACATTCAGTACTTC. Supplemented by reference TRBV5-1 and TRBJ2-4, the full variable domain reads KAGVTQTPRYLIKTRGQQVTLSCSPISGHRSVSWYQQTPGQGLQFLFEYFSETQRNKGNFPGRFSGRQFSNSRSEMNVSTLELGDSALYLCASSLGSGRNIQYFGAGTRLSVL.

This chain links TRBV5-4 with TRBJ2-7; possibly TRBD2 for D (6 bases). Germline loops: CDR1 SGHNT, CDR2 YYREEE (reference sequence). V was trimmed by 4 bases and J by 4 bases, leaving 15 bases between them. The CDR3 totals 14 residues. CDR3 DNA: TGTGCCAGCAGCCGACTAGACGTTGAATACGAGCAGTACTTC. It yields the protein CASSRLDVEYEQYF.

This chain links TRBV4-3 with TRBJ1-1, with D unresolved. The CDR3 is 15 residues long. Trimming shortened V by 1 base and J by 0 bases, and 9 bases separated the two germline ends. Germline-derived CDR1 and CDR2 are LGHNA and YSLEER. The CDR3 sequence is CASSQGSIMNTEAFF. The CDR3 DNA sequence: TGCGCCAGCAGCCAAGGTTCGATCATGAACACTGAAGCTTTCTTT.

This chain uses TRBV27 with TRBJ2-4; a weak D match, TRBD1 (5 bases). The germline V gene has CDR1 MNHEY and CDR2 SMNVEV (reference sequence). CDR3 length: 16 residues. V was trimmed by 5 bases and J by 0 bases, leaving 14 bases between them. The CDR3 region is CASSPLDSLAKNIQYF. CDR3 nucleotides: TGTGCCAGCAGTCCCCTCGACAGTCTAGCCAAAAACATTCAGTACTTC.